These 22 T cell receptor beta chains share one sample of origin, sequenced in a study of blood T cell repertoires in COVID-19. Clones were sequenced by immunoSEQ multiplex PCR, and TCRdb holds only the in-frame ones, with some missing. The data show about 94,000 clones, 75% to 90% seen once. Sequencing used peripheral blood. Source of these receptors: a human donor in a cohort sampled during active COVID-19.

The chain has TRBV5-1 and TRBJ2-7; the match to TRBD1 covers 7 bases. Germline V gives CDR1 SGHRS, CDR2 YFSETQ. The CDR3 extends over 14 amino acids. Trimming cost V 2 bases and J 7 bases; bases outside gene matches: 9. CDR3 sequence: CASSFRQGSTEQYF. The CDR3 bases are TGCGCCAGCAGCTTTAGACAGGGAAGTACGGAGCAGTACTTC.

This clone came up a few times. V is TRBV19 and J is TRBJ1-5; no clear D gene. The CDR3 covers 17 residues. The germline gives CDR1 LNHDA, CDR2 SQIVND (reference sequence). V gave up 2 bases and J gave up 3 bases, with 17 bases separating them. CDR3 nucleotide sequence: TGTGCCAGTAGTATACTCCCATCGAGACTGATCAATCAGCCCCAGCATTTT. Translated, it gives CASSILPSRLINQPQHF.

The chain couples TRBV10-2 to TRBJ2-5; a weak D match, TRBD1 (6 bases). Trimming removed 3 bases at V and 2 bases at J, with 13 bases between. CDR3 length: 15 residues. Germline V gene lookup returns CDR1 WSHSY and CDR2 SAAADI. CDR3 region: CASSDNQGWQETQYF. In DNA form, the CDR3 reads TGCGCCAGCAGTGATAATCAGGGGTGGCAAGAGACCCAGTACTTC.

CDR3 coding DNA: TGTGCCAGCAGTGAAGTCCCGAGGGATGAGCAGTTCTTC. The encoded protein is CASSEVPRDEQFF. The chain uses TRBV6-1 and TRBJ2-1; D is possibly TRBD2 (5 bases). The CDR3 loop spans 13 amino acids. V gave up 1 base and J gave up 8 bases, with 9 bases separating them. CDR1 and CDR2 from the germline V gene are MNHNS and SASEGT.

This clone was detected a few times. The genes are TRBV18 and TRBJ2-4; 7 nucleotides align to TRBD2. Germline V gives CDR1 KGHSH, CDR2 LQKENI. With 3 bases clipped from V and 4 bases from J, the junction kept 9 bases outside the gene matches. This CDR3 has 16 amino acids. CDR3: CASSPLLLAGKNIQYF. The CDR3 nucleotides read TGTGCCAGCTCACCGCTCCTCTTAGCGGGTAAAAACATTCAGTACTTC.

The genes are TRBV5-4 and TRBJ2-3, with D possibly TRBD2 on 7 matching bases. V was shortened by 4 bases and J by 1 base, with 16 bases between the two germline ends. This CDR3 has 16 amino acids. Germline CDR1 SGHNT, CDR2 YYREEE (reference sequence). The DNA for the CDR3 is TGTGCCAGCAGCCCAACCCCGGGGGGCGGCACAGATACGCAGTATTTT. Its translation: CASSPTPGGGTDTQYF.

The chain combines TRBV28 with TRBJ2-7; TRBD1 matches at 8 bases. V shed 2 bases and J 3 bases; nucleotides not matched to a gene: 3. This CDR3 region has 14 residues. CDR1 is MDHEN and CDR2 is SYDVKM in the germline V gene. The CDR3 loop is CASSLPGQGYEQYF. The CDR3 region has the DNA TGTGCCAGCAGTTTACCCGGACAGGGCTACGAGCAGTACTTC. Full variable domain (remainder filled in from reference TRBV28 and TRBJ2-7): DVKVTQSSRYLVKRTGEKVFLECVQDMDHENMFWYRQDPGLGLRLIYFSYDVKMKEKGDIPEGYSVSREKKERFSLILESASTNQTSMYLCASSLPGQGYEQYFGPGTRLTVT.

The gene calls are TRBV20-1 and TRBJ1-2; D is unclear. V was clipped by 6 bases and J by 5 bases, with 4 bases between them. This CDR3 has 9 amino acids. From germline, CDR1 is DFQATT and CDR2 SNEGSKA (reference sequence). The CDR3 loop is CSALYGYTF. CDR3 DNA sequence: TGCAGTGCCCTTTATGGCTACACCTTC.

This clone was seen once. CDR3 bases: TGTGCCTGCCGGGACAAGGGCACTTTAGCCCAGCATTTT. Its translation: CACRDKGTLAQHF. This rearrangement joins TRBV30 to TRBJ1-5; D possibly corresponds to TRBD1 (6 bases). The germline CDR1 and CDR2 sequences are GTSNPN and SVGIG (reference sequence). The CDR3 covers 13 residues. V was trimmed by 6 bases and J by 11 bases, leaving 20 bases between them.

The rearrangement uses TRBV28 and TRBJ1-2; D is unclear. Trimming removed 8 bases at V and 1 base at J, with 5 bases between. Germline lookup yields CDR1 MDHEN and CDR2 SYDVKM. This CDR3 comprises 11 residues. The CDR3 sequence: CASYSNYGYTF. The CDR3 nucleotides are TGTGCCAGCTACAGTAACTATGGCTACACCTTC.

This clone occurred once. The rearrangement links TRBV10-3 to TRBJ2-3; TRBD2 matches at 11 bases. The germline V gene encodes CDR1 ENHRY and CDR2 SYGVKD. The ends lost 1 base at V and 3 bases at J; junction bases unmatched: 3. The CDR3 runs 16 residues. For the CDR3, the DNA is TGTGCCATCAGTGAGTTGGTAGCGGGAGGGACAGATACGCAGTATTTT. Residues: CAISELVAGGTDTQYF.

The chain has TRBV9 and TRBJ2-7; 7 nucleotides line up with TRBD1. The germline V gene encodes CDR1 SGDLS and CDR2 YYNGEE. Unmatched junction bases numbered 7, after V lost 3 bases and J lost 4 bases. The CDR3 length is 14 residues. In DNA form, the CDR3 reads TGTGCCAGCAGCGGGACAGGTGAACTTTACGAGCAGTACTTC. Its translation: CASSGTGELYEQYF.

The rearrangement links TRBV10-3 to TRBJ2-1, with 7 positions matching TRBD1. Germline values: CDR1 ENHRY, CDR2 SYGVKD. This CDR3 contains 14 residues. With V trimmed by 7 bases and J by 0 bases, 3 bases remained unmatched. Here the CDR3 reads CAITGDSSYNEQFF. The CDR3 nucleotides read TGTGCCATCACAGGGGACAGCTCCTACAATGAGCAGTTCTTC.

Only a few counts were recorded for this clone. V gene TRBV6-5 combines with J gene TRBJ1-2; 10 nucleotides line up with TRBD1. Germline V gene data show CDR1 as MNHEY and CDR2 as SVGAGI. After removal of 11 bases from V and 7 bases from J, the junction contained 13 bases not matched to a gene. The CDR3 covers 14 residues. CDR3 nucleotide sequence: TGTGCCGCCCGAGGGACAGGGGCCGCAAGTGGCTACACCTTC. Residues: CAARGTGAASGYTF.

V is TRBV5-4 and J is TRBJ1-1; weak D call: TRBD1 (5 bases). V was shortened by 0 bases and J by 6 bases, with 9 bases between the two germline ends. The CDR3 consists of 13 residues. The germline V gene encodes CDR1 SGHNT and CDR2 YYREEE (reference sequence). CDR3 region: CASSLVAGSEAFF. Here the CDR3 DNA reads TGTGCCAGCAGCTTGGTAGCAGGGTCTGAAGCTTTCTTT. The full variable domain, with the rest looked up from reference TRBV5-4 and TRBJ1-1, is ETGVTQSPTHLIKTRGQQVTLRCSSQSGHNTVSWYQQALGQGPQFIFQYYREEENGRGNFPPRFSGLQFPNYSSELNVNALELDDSALYLCASSLVAGSEAFFGQGTRLTVV.

This clone was seen a single time. V gene TRBV18 combines with J gene TRBJ1-1, with D possibly being TRBD1 (5 bases). Germline V lookup: CDR1 KGHSH, CDR2 LQKENI. The ends were cut back, 6 bases at V and 1 base at J, with 12 bases in the middle. The length of the CDR3 is 14 residues. CDR3 residues: CASSKITGNTEAFF. CDR3 nucleotides: TGTGCCAGCTCGAAGATTACAGGGAACACTGAAGCTTTCTTT.

The rearrangement joins TRBV2 to TRBJ1-6; 7 nucleotides match TRBD1. Trimming cost V 7 bases and J 8 bases; bases outside gene matches: 5. Germline loops: CDR1 SNHLY, CDR2 FYNNEI. This CDR3 is built from 13 residues. The CDR3 spells CASTGQVHSPLHF. CDR3 nucleotides: TGTGCCAGCACCGGACAGGTGCATTCACCCCTCCACTTT. The whole variable domain, remainder taken from reference TRBV2 and TRBJ1-6, is EPEVTQTPSHQVTQMGQEVILRCVPISNHLYFYWYRQILGQKVEFLVSFYNNEISEKSEIFDDQFSVERPDGSNFTLKIRSTKLEDSAMYFCASTGQVHSPLHFGNGTRLTVT.

The chain combines TRBV28 with TRBJ1-5; D call uncertain. The CDR3 extends over 12 amino acids. Germline-derived CDR1 and CDR2 are MDHEN and SYDVKM. V was clipped by 5 bases and J by 6 bases, with 8 bases between them. The CDR3 DNA reads TGTGCCAGCAGTCCCCCGGTTCAGCCCCAGCATTTT. Encoded protein: CASSPPVQPQHF.

The chain recombines TRBV7-2 with TRBJ1-3; D gene uncertain. The CDR3 consists of 14 residues. Per germline, CDR1 SGHTA and CDR2 FQGNSA. Trimming pared 1 base from V and 1 base from J, leaving 5 bases between. CDR3 residues: CASSLGASGNTIYF. In DNA, the CDR3 is TGTGCCAGCAGCTTAGGCGCTTCTGGAAACACCATATATTTT.

This clone appeared a few times. The J gene is TRBJ1-1, the V gene TRBV10-3, with TRBD1 matching 8 bases. After removal of 0 bases from V and 6 bases from J, the junction contained 9 bases not matched to a gene. The CDR3 is 16 residues long. The germline V gene encodes CDR1 ENHRY and CDR2 SYGVKD. CDR3 amino acids: CAISESRTGIGAEAFF. CDR3 DNA: TGTGCCATCAGTGAGTCCCGGACAGGGATCGGCGCTGAAGCTTTCTTT.

The rearrangement joins TRBV6-5 to TRBJ1-3; D is unresolved. V was clipped by 7 bases and J by 4 bases, with 11 bases between them. This CDR3 is built from 13 residues. Germline CDR1 MNHEY, CDR2 SVGAGI. CDR3 coding DNA: TGTGCCAGCATGCCTGGGCTGGGAAACACCATATATTTT. Residues: CASMPGLGNTIYF.

CDR3: CASSRKDRAVLLEQYF. In nucleotides, the CDR3 is TGTGCCAGTAGTAGGAAAGACAGGGCTGTCCTATTGGAGCAGTACTTC. The chain links TRBV19 to TRBJ2-7; the match to TRBD1 covers 7 bases. Germline CDR1 and CDR2: LNHDA and SQIVND (reference sequence). This CDR3 has 16 residues. J lost 7 bases, V lost 4 bases, and 16 bases had no gene match.